This T cell receptor (beta chain) stems from a study of response to subunit inactivated influenza vaccine. Germline loops: CDR1 LGHNA, CDR2 YSLEER. The CDR3 is 16 residues long. V lost 3 bases, J lost 0 bases, and 15 bases lay in between. Regarding the study as a whole: Authors suggested few new T cells are recruited by each seasonal influenza vaccination.

This clonotype was seen only a few times. The antigen is unknown. Each CDR3 protein gets one entry after TCRdb re-called the RT-PCR reads with MiXCR. The sample has under 500,000 distinct CDR3 sequences, 9.5% to 13% seen once. The input for sequencing was PBMCs from blood, taken roughly 46 days after vaccination. The chain joins TRBV4-3 to TRBJ2-7; weak D call: TRBD1 (5 bases). This TCR derives from a man in his fifties who received an inactivated influenza vaccine. The CDR3 nucleotides read TGCGCCAGCAGCCATACCCAGGGTGGGCTCTCCTACGAGCAGTACTTC. It encodes CASSHTQGGLSYEQYF.